This T cell receptor (beta chain) was profiled in a study of CXCR3-negative and CXCR3-positive naive CD8 T cells. Notes on the study in general: Naive cells with CXCR3 showed TRB CDR3s that were more hydrophobic than those in CXCR3-negative naive cells.

Turning to this clonotype: As yet, its antigen is unknown.

cDNA libraries for TRB were generated by 5' RACE incorporating UMI labels. TCRdb re-called the 5' RACE reads and shows each CDR3 protein once, DNA omitted. Its table records just under 90,000 distinct CDR3 sequences. The germline V gene has CDR1 MNHEY and CDR2 SVGAGI. This CDR3 comprises 15 residues. Material for sequencing was naive CXCR3+ CD8+ T cells from blood. Subset of the sample: CD45RO-CCR7+CD27+CD95- naive CD8+ T cells expressing CXCR3 (TNR3+). The chain links TRBV6-5 to TRBJ2-1; the D gene TCRdb calls, TRBD2, cannot be checked with no DNA. This TCR was sampled from a human donor in good health. Some clones in this sample may be carry-over from other donors' samples. The CDR3 sequence is CASSYSGSSYNEQFF.